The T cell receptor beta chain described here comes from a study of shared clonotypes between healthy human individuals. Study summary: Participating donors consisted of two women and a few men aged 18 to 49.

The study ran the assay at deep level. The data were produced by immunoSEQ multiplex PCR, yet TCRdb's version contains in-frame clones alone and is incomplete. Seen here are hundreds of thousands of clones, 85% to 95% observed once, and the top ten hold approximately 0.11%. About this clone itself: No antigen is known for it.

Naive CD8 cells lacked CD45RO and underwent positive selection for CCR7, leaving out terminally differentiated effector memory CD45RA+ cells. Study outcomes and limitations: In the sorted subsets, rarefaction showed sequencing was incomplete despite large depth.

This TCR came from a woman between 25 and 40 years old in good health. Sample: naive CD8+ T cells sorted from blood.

The CDR3 region has the DNA TGTGCCAGCAGCAAAAAGAATCTATCCGGGGGGTCTAACTATGGCTACACCTTC. Amino acids: CASSKKNLSGGSNYGYTF. V gene TRBV21-1 combines with J gene TRBJ1-2. TRBV21-1 is a recognized pseudogene. This CDR3 spans 18 amino acids.